This passage covers 32 T cell receptor beta chains from one sample sequenced in a study of cytomegalovirus exposure and HLA in healthy donors. PCR involved 60 Vbeta and 13 Jbeta primers. Only in-frame clones appear in the TCRdb table, and some are missing; sequencing was by immunoSEQ multiplex PCR. The sample contains approximately 130,000 clones, more than 80% of which appear only once. The sample comprised PBMCs. Receptor source: a woman between 25 and 40 years old in good health and CMV-seropositive.

This clone was counted a few times. This sequence joins TRBV13 and TRBJ1-1; 7 nucleotides agree with TRBD1. V trimming: 6 bases; J trimming: 4 bases; junction bases outside the gene matches: 5. The CDR3 consists of 13 residues. Germline V lookup: CDR1 PRHDT, CDR2 FYEKMQ (reference sequence). The CDR3 DNA follows: TGTGCCAGCAGGCCACAGGGGACCACTGAAGCTTTCTTT. Protein sequence: CASRPQGTTEAFF.

The V gene is TRBV6-6, the J gene TRBJ1-5; no reliable D call. This CDR3 is 14 amino acids long. The germline V gene has CDR1 MNHNY and CDR2 SVGAGI (reference sequence). The V and J ends lost 0 bases and 5 bases respectively, with 8 bases between them. The CDR3 is CASSYSGGYQPQHF. For the CDR3, the DNA is TGTGCCAGCAGTTACTCGGGAGGGTATCAGCCCCAGCATTTT.

Here the CDR3 DNA reads TGTGCCAGCAGGAGACAGGGGGTGAACACCGGGGAGCTGTTTTTT. Its translation is CASRRQGVNTGELFF. This sequence joins TRBV6-1 and TRBJ2-2; 9 nucleotides match TRBD1. Germline lookup yields CDR1 MNHNS and CDR2 SASEGT. J lost 1 base, V lost 6 bases, and 3 bases had no gene match. CDR3 length equals 15 residues.

The chain carries TRBV2 and TRBJ2-7; 8 bases are shared with TRBD1. The trim removed 7 bases at V and 6 bases at J, leaving 8 bases unmatched. CDR1 SNHLY and CDR2 FYNNEI come from the germline V gene. This CDR3 has 13 amino acids. In DNA form, the CDR3 reads TGTGCCAGCAATCTACAGGGGGAGTGCGAGCAGTACTTC. As protein: CASNLQGECEQYF.

The CDR3 region is CASSEALLGAGELFF. In nucleotides, the CDR3 is TGTGCCAGCAGTGAAGCGCTGTTAGGGGCCGGGGAGCTGTTTTTT. The V and J genes are TRBV2 and TRBJ2-2; weak D call: TRBD1 (5 bases). V dropped 0 bases and J dropped 6 bases, with 11 bases sitting between them. CDR1 and CDR2 from the germline V gene are SNHLY and FYNNEI. This CDR3 contains 15 residues.

The genes are TRBV30 and TRBJ2-5, with D unresolved. Trimming pared 0 bases from V and 13 bases from J, leaving 12 bases between. CDR1 and CDR2 from the germline V gene are GTSNPN and SVGIG (reference sequence). The CDR3 spans 11 residues. The chain's CDR3 is CAWSVDGSPYF. CDR3 DNA sequence: TGTGCCTGGAGTGTAGACGGGTCCCCGTACTTC.

This rearrangement joins TRBV5-1 to TRBJ1-1; possibly TRBD1 for D (5 bases). V lost 5 bases, J lost 3 bases, and 11 bases lay in between. Germline V gene data show CDR1 as SGHRS and CDR2 as YFSETQ. The CDR3 loop spans 13 amino acids. For the CDR3, the DNA is TGCGCCAGCAGTCAAGGGGCGGACACTGAAGCTTTCTTT. Protein sequence: CASSQGADTEAFF.

This chain joins TRBV2 and TRBJ2-1, with D perhaps matching TRBD1 (7 bases). V was clipped by 2 bases and J by 10 bases, with 15 bases between them. CDR1 and CDR2 from the germline V gene are SNHLY and FYNNEI. The CDR3 runs to 14 residues. CDR3 residues: CASSETRQGGEQFF. CDR3 coding DNA: TGTGCCAGCAGTGAAACCCGTCAGGGGGGCGAGCAGTTCTTC.

V is TRBV6-8 and J is TRBJ1-5, with 7 positions matching TRBD1. CDR1 is MNHGY and CDR2 is SAAAGT in the germline V gene. This CDR3 contains 15 residues. V lost 6 bases, J lost 7 bases, and 12 bases stayed unmatched. The CDR3 here is CASSNDRVFRQPQHF. The CDR3 DNA sequence: TGTGCCAGCAGCAATGACAGGGTGTTTAGGCAGCCCCAGCATTTT.

The genes are TRBV4-1 and TRBJ2-3, with TRBD1 matching over 9 bases. This CDR3 contains 15 residues. The ends lost 6 bases at V and 4 bases at J; junction bases unmatched: 8. Germline V gene lookup returns CDR1 MGHRA and CDR2 YSYEKL. CDR3 in DNA: TGCGCCAGCAGTCGACTAGGACAGGGGCCAGATACGCAGTATTTT. Amino acids: CASSRLGQGPDTQYF.

The J gene is TRBJ1-3, the V gene TRBV5-1; D gene ambiguous. The germline gives CDR1 SGHRS, CDR2 YFSETQ. This CDR3 has 15 residues. V lost 0 bases to trimming and J lost 2 bases, with 9 bases between them. In DNA form, the CDR3 reads TGCGCCAGCAGCTTGGTAGCCCCCCCTGGAAACACCATATATTTT. It translates to CASSLVAPPGNTIYF.

The chain combines TRBV7-3 with TRBJ2-5; TRBD2 is a possible D gene (5 bases). CDR1 and CDR2 (germline): SGHTA, FQGTGA. CDR3 size: 15 residues. With 4 bases removed from V and 4 bases from J, the gap between germline ends came to 16 bases. The CDR3 protein is CASSWLGGSGETQYF. The CDR3 bases are TGTGCCAGCAGCTGGTTAGGAGGCTCCGGAGAGACCCAGTACTTC.

Only one count was recorded for this clone. This sequence joins TRBV6-5 and TRBJ1-3; D is possibly TRBD1 (6 bases). Germline V gene lookup returns CDR1 MNHEY and CDR2 SVGAGI. This CDR3 region has 16 residues. V was trimmed by 4 bases and J by 9 bases, leaving 22 bases between them. This CDR3 reads CASSSRGAYKGVTIYF. The CDR3 bases are TGTGCCAGCAGTTCTCGGGGAGCCTACAAGGGGGTCACCATATATTTT.

This rearrangement joins TRBV5-1 to TRBJ1-2; TRBD1 agrees at 7 bases. Germline CDR1 is SGHRS and CDR2 is YFSETQ. With V trimmed by 2 bases and J by 0 bases, 1 base remained unmatched. This CDR3 region has 14 residues. CDR3 in DNA: TGCGCCAGCAGCTTTGGGACAGCTAACTATGGCTACACCTTC. Translating it yields CASSFGTANYGYTF.

The gene calls are TRBV18 and TRBJ1-4; TRBD1 might be the D (6 bases). CDR1 and CDR2 from the germline V gene are KGHSH and LQKENI. There are 15 residues in the CDR3. V lost 3 bases, J lost 8 bases, and 16 bases lay in between. The CDR3 spells CASSPGTGSEEKLFF. DNA of the CDR3: TGTGCCAGCTCACCCGGCACAGGGTCGGAAGAAAAACTGTTTTTT.

V gene TRBV5-1 combines with J gene TRBJ2-5, with unresolved D. Trimming stripped 0 bases from V and 4 bases from J, with 7 bases between. The CDR3 has 13 residues. Germline V gives CDR1 SGHRS, CDR2 YFSETQ. The CDR3 DNA follows: TGCGCCAGCAGCTTGGCCAAGCTAGAGACCCAGTACTTC. This gives the protein CASSLAKLETQYF.

This clone was counted once. The chain employs TRBV4-1 and TRBJ2-7; D is uncertain. Trimming pared 0 bases from V and 0 bases from J, leaving 15 bases between. The germline V gene encodes CDR1 MGHRA and CDR2 YSYEKL. CDR3 length: 17 residues. The CDR3, as DNA: TGCGCCAGCAGCCAAGATCCCTATATCGTTAGCTCCTACGAGCAGTACTTC. Translation: CASSQDPYIVSSYEQYF.

The rearrangement links TRBV30 to TRBJ2-5, with TRBD2 identical over 16 bases. V was clipped by 1 base and J by 4 bases; unmatched bases: 6. The length of the CDR3 is 17 residues. The germline gives CDR1 GTSNPN, CDR2 SVGIG (reference sequence). This chain's CDR3 is CAWSGGTSGGAGETQYF. Written as DNA, the CDR3 is TGTGCCTGGAGTGGCGGGACTAGCGGGGGGGCTGGAGAGACCCAGTACTTC.

This sequence joins TRBV5-1 and TRBJ2-1; tentatively, D is TRBD2 (6 bases). The V end lost 0 bases, the J end lost 3 bases, and 7 bases lay between the germline ends. The CDR3 is 14 amino acids. CDR1 SGHRS and CDR2 YFSETQ come from the germline V gene. The CDR3 DNA follows: TGCGCCAGCAGCTTGGACGGGGGCTACAATGAGCAGTTCTTC. It codes for CASSLDGGYNEQFF.

The V call is TRBV6-1, the J call TRBJ2-5, with D perhaps TRBD2 (5 bases). V was cut by 8 bases and J by 5 bases, with 18 bases left in between. Germline V gene lookup returns CDR1 MNHNS and CDR2 SASEGT. The CDR3 sequence is 14 residues long. CDR3 sequence reads: CASVLRVLTETQYF. The CDR3 DNA reads as TGTGCCAGCGTGTTGCGGGTTTTGACGGAGACCCAGTACTTC.

This chain connects TRBV7-2 to TRBJ2-7; D remains unclear. Trimming pared 3 bases from V and 3 bases from J, leaving 9 bases between. The CDR3 totals 13 residues. Germline V gene sequence: CDR1 SGHTA, CDR2 FQGNSA. The CDR3 nucleotides read TGTGCCAGCAGCTTCTCCTTCCGCTACGAGCAGTACTTC. The encoded protein is CASSFSFRYEQYF.

This chain links TRBV27 with TRBJ2-2; D unresolved. The length of the CDR3 is 13 residues. Trimming pared 5 bases from V and 2 bases from J, leaving 6 bases between. Germline CDR1 MNHEY, CDR2 SMNVEV (reference sequence). This CDR3 is CASSTYNTGELFF. CDR3 DNA sequence: TGTGCCAGCAGTACATACAACACCGGGGAGCTGTTTTTT.

CDR3 coding DNA: TGTGCCAGTAGTATGGGGGCAGGGGGGACCGGGGAGCTGTTTTTT. Protein product: CASSMGAGGTGELFF. The V call is TRBV19, the J call TRBJ2-2; a possible D gene is TRBD1 (7 bases). The CDR3 spans 15 residues. Trimming took 3 bases from V and 5 from J, leaving 13 bases between them. Germline loops: CDR1 LNHDA, CDR2 SQIVND (reference sequence).

The chain combines TRBV27 with TRBJ1-4; TRBD1 aligns across 7 bases. Germline V gene lookup returns CDR1 MNHEY and CDR2 SMNVEV (reference sequence). This CDR3 comprises 14 residues. With V trimmed by 5 bases and J by 10 bases, 10 bases remained unmatched. The CDR3 DNA follows: TGTGCCAGCAGTAAGGACAGGACGATTGGAAAACTGTTTTTT. The encoded protein is CASSKDRTIGKLFF.

The chain has TRBV11-1 and TRBJ1-1, with 7 bases lining up with TRBD1. V trimming: 1 base; J trimming: 4 bases; junction bases outside the gene matches: 3. The CDR3 consists of 14 residues. Germline V gene sequence: CDR1 SGHAT, CDR2 FQDESV (reference sequence). DNA of the CDR3: TGTGCCAGCAGCTTAGACAGGGGAATCACTGAAGCTTTCTTT. It translates to CASSLDRGITEAFF.

The CDR3 coding sequence is TGTGCCAGGGGACTCGCCCCTTCCTCTGGAAACACCATATATTTT. Residues: CARGLAPSSGNTIYF. The chain joins TRBV2 to TRBJ1-3, with D possibly TRBD1 on 5 matching bases. V was trimmed by 9 bases and J by 0 bases, leaving 15 bases between them. CDR1 SNHLY and CDR2 FYNNEI come from the germline V gene. The length of the CDR3 is 15 residues.

The chain carries TRBV11-3 and TRBJ2-7, with 9 bases identical to TRBD1. Per germline, CDR1 SGHNT and CDR2 YENEEA. V trimming: 5 bases; J trimming: 0 bases; junction bases outside the gene matches: 5. CDR3 length: 15 residues. This chain's CDR3 is CASSPGTGSSYEQYF. CDR3 in DNA: TGTGCCAGCAGCCCAGGGACAGGGAGCTCCTACGAGCAGTACTTC.

Only one count was recorded for this clone. The chain is built from TRBV27 and TRBJ2-3, with 8 bases matching TRBD2. The germline CDR1 and CDR2 sequences are MNHEY and SMNVEV (reference sequence). The CDR3 is 16 amino acids. The J segment lost 2 bases and the V segment lost 5 bases, leaving 9 bases of the junction unmatched. CDR3 coding DNA: TGTGCCAGCAGTCTCTCAGCGGGGGAGCTCACAGATACGCAGTATTTT. Translation gives CASSLSAGELTDTQYF.

J is TRBJ2-7 and V is TRBV2, with D possibly matching TRBD2 (6 bases). The ends were cut back, 4 bases at V and 0 bases at J, with 13 bases in the middle. There are 15 residues in the CDR3. Germline loops: CDR1 SNHLY, CDR2 FYNNEI. The DNA of the CDR3 is TGTGCCAGCAGTGTTGGCGGGACCCTCTCCTACGAGCAGTACTTC. Translation: CASSVGGTLSYEQYF.

This sequence joins TRBV6-1 and TRBJ1-1; 7 nucleotides agree with TRBD1. Germline CDR1 is MNHNS and CDR2 is SASEGT. The CDR3 totals 13 residues. V was pared by 4 bases and J by 6 bases, with 5 bases of the junction left unmatched. The CDR3 reads CASSVRDRPEAFF. The CDR3 DNA is TGTGCCAGCAGTGTCCGGGACAGACCTGAAGCTTTCTTT.

CDR3 sequence: CASSPSQGVGTEAFF. CDR3 in DNA: TGCGCCAGCAGCCCCTCCCAGGGTGTGGGCACTGAAGCTTTCTTT. The chain links TRBV5-1 to TRBJ1-1; the D gene is possibly TRBD1 (5 bases). Germline V lookup: CDR1 SGHRS, CDR2 YFSETQ. The V end was cut by 4 bases, the J end by 4 bases, with 17 bases between. CDR3 length equals 15 residues. The whole variable domain, remainder taken from reference TRBV5-1 and TRBJ1-1, is KAGVTQTPRYLIKTRGQQVTLSCSPISGHRSVSWYQQTPGQGLQFLFEYFSETQRNKGNFPGRFSGRQFSNSRSEMNVSTLELGDSALYLCASSPSQGVGTEAFFGQGTRLTVV.

Only a few counts were recorded for this clone. The rearrangement links TRBV6-1 to TRBJ1-2, with 7 bases aligning to TRBD1. V shed 1 base, J shed 4 bases, and the junction held 9 bases outside the gene matches. This CDR3 is 16 amino acids long. CDR1 and CDR2 from the germline V gene are MNHNS and SASEGT. The CDR3 DNA reads TGTGCCAGCAGTGAAGTAACGACAGGGCCTTCCTATGGCTACACCTTC. Translating gives CASSEVTTGPSYGYTF.